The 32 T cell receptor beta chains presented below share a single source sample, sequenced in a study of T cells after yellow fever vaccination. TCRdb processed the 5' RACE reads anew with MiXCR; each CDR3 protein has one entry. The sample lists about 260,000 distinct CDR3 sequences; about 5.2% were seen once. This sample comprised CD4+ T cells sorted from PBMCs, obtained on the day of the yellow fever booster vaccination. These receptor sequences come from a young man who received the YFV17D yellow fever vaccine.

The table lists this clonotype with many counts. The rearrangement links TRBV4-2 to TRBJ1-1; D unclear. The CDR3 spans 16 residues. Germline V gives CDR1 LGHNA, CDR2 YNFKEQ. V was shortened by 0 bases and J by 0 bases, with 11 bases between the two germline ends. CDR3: CASSQDLVQMNTEAFF. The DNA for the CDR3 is TGTGCCAGCAGCCAAGATCTCGTGCAGATGAACACTGAAGCTTTCTTT.

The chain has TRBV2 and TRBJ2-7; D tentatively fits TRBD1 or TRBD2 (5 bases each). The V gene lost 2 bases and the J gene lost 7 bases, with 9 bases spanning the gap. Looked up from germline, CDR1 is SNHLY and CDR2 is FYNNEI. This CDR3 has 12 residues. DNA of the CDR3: TGTGCCAGCAGTGAAAGGGACCTGGAGCAGTACGTC. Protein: CASSERDLEQYV.

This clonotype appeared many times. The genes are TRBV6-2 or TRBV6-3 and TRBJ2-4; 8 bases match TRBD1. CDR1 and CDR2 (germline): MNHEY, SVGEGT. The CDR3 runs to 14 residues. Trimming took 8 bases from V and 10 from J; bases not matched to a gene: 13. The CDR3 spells CASAGTGMTRIQYF. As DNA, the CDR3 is TGTGCCAGCGCCGGGACAGGCATGACACGGATTCAGTACTTC.

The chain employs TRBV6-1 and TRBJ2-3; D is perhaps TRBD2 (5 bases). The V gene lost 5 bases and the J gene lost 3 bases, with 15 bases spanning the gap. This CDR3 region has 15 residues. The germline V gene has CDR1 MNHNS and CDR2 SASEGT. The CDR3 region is CASSPVWTGTDTQYF. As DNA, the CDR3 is TGTGCCAGCAGTCCCGTTTGGACGGGGACAGATACGCAGTATTTT.

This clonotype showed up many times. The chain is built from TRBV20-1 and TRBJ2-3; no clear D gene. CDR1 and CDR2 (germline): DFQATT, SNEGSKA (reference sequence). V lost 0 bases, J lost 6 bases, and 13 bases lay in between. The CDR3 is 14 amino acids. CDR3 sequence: CSARDVLVGDTQYF. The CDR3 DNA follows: TGCAGTGCTAGAGACGTCTTAGTGGGGGATACGCAGTATTTT.

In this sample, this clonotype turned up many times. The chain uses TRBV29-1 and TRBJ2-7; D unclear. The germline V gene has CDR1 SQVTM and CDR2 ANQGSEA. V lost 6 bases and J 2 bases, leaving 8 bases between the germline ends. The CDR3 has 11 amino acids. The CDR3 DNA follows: TGCAGCGTGGGGAACACCTACGAGCAGTACTTC. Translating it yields CSVGNTYEQYF.

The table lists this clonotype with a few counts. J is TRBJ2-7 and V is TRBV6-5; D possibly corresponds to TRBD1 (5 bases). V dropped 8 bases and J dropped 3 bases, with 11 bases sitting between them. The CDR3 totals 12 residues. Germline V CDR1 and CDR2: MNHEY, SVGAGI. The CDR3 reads CASQRDSYEQYF. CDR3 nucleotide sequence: TGTGCCAGCCAACGAGACAGCTACGAGCAGTACTTC.

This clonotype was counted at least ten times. CDR3 loop: CASSQHAGREVNEQFF. The CDR3 DNA sequence: TGTGCCAGCAGCCAGCACGCCGGGAGAGAGGTCAATGAGCAGTTCTTC. The rearrangement links TRBV7-2 to TRBJ2-1; D might be TRBD2 (6 bases). V was cut by 5 bases and J by 6 bases, with 20 bases left in between. CDR1 is SGHTA, CDR2 FQGNSA, per germline. This CDR3 is built from 16 residues.

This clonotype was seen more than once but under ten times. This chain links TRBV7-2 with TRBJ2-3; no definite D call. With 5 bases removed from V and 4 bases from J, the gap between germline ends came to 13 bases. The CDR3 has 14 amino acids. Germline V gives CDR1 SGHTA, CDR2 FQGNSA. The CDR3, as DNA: TGTGCCAGCAGCCGCACTTCAGGACCAGATACGCAGTATTTT. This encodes CASSRTSGPDTQYF.

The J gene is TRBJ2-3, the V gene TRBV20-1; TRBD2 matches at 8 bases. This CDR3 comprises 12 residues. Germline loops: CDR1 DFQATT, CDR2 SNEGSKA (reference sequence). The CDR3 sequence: CSGGGGTDTQYF. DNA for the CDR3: TGCAGCGGGGGGGGGGGCACAGATACGCAGTATTTT.

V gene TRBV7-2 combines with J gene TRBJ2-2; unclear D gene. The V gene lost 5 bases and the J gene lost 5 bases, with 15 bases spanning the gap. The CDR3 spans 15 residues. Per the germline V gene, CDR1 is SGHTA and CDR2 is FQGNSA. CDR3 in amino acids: CASSRLQHRTGELFF. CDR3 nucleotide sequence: TGTGCCAGCAGCCGCCTACAACATAGAACCGGGGAGCTGTTTTTT.

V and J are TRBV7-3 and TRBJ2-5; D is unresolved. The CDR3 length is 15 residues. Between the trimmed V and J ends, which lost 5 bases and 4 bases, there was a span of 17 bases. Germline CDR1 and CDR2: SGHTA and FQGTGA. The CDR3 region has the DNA TGTGCCAGCAGCGCAGGTCTGGCGTCTCCAGAGACCCAGTACTTC. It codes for CASSAGLASPETQYF.

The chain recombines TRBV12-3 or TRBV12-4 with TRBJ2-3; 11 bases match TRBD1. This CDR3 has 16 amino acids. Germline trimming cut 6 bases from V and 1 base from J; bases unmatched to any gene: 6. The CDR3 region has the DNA TGTGCCAGCAGCCGAGGGACAGGGGGTCGCACAGATACGCAGTATTTT. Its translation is CASSRGTGGRTDTQYF.

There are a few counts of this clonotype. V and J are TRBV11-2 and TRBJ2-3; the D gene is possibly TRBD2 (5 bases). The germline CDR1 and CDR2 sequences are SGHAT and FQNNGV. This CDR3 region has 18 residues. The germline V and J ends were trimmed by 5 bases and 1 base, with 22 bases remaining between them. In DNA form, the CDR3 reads TGTGCCAGCAGCCCCCGGCGGGCTCGGAGGATGGGCACAGATACGCAGTATTTT. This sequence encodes CASSPRRARRMGTDTQYF.

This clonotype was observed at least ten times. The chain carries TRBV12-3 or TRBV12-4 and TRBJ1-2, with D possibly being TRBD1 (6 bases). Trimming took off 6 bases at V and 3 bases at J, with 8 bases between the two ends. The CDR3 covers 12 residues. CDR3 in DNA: TGTGCCAGCAGCCCAGGGGACTATGGCTACACCTTC. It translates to CASSPGDYGYTF.

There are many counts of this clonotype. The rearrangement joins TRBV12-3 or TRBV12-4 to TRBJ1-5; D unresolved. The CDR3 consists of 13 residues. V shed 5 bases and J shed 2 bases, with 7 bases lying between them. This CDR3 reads CASSPTGNQPQHF. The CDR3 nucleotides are TGTGCCAGCAGTCCGACTGGCAATCAGCCCCAGCATTTT.

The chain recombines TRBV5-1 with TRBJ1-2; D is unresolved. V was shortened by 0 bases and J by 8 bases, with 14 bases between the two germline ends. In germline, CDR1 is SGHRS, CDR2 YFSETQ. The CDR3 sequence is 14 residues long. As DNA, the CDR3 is TGCGCCAGCAGCTTGGAATCAGCGGAAGTAGGCTACACCTTC. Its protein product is CASSLESAEVGYTF.

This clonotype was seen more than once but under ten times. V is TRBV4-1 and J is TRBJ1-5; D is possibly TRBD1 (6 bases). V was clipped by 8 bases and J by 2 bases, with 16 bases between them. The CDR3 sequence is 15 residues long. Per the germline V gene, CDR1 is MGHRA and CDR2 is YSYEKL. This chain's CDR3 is CASGRGMGGNQPQHF. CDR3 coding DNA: TGCGCCAGCGGTAGGGGGATGGGGGGCAATCAGCCCCAGCATTTT.

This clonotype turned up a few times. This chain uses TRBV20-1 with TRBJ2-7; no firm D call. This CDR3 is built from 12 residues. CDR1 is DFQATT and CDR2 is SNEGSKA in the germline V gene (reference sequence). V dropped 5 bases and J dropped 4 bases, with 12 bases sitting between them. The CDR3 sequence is CSAGTGLYEQYF. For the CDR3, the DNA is TGCAGTGCTGGAACCGGATTGTACGAGCAGTACTTC.

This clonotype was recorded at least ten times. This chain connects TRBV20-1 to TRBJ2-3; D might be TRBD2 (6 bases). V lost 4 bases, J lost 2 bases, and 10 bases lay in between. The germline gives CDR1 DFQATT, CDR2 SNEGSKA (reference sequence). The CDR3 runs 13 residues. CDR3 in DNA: TGCAGTGCTACCAGCGGGCCCACAGATACGCAGTATTTT. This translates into CSATSGPTDTQYF.

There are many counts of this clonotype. For the CDR3, the DNA is TGCAGTGCTCCATACCTCATGGATGAGCAGTTCTTC. Protein product: CSAPYLMDEQFF. The rearrangement uses TRBV20-1 and TRBJ2-1, with unresolved D. The CDR3 runs to 12 residues. Trimming cost V 5 bases and J 8 bases, with 13 bases left between them. The germline CDR1 and CDR2 sequences are DFQATT and SNEGSKA (reference sequence).

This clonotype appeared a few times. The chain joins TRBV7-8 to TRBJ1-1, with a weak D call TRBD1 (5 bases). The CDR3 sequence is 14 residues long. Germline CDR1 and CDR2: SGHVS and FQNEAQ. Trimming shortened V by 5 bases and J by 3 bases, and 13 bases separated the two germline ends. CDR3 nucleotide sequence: TGTGCCAGCAGCCTCGGGACTTGGGACACTGAAGCTTTCTTT. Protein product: CASSLGTWDTEAFF.

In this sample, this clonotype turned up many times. Written as DNA, the CDR3 is TGTGCTAGTGGTAAGGACAGGGGAAATGAGCAGTTCTTC. It yields the protein CASGKDRGNEQFF. J is TRBJ2-1 and V is TRBV12-5; 9 bases align to TRBD1. The germline V gene has CDR1 LGHNT and CDR2 FRNRAP. The CDR3 consists of 13 residues. Losses at the gene ends were 5 bases for V and 7 bases for J; bases not matched to a gene: 3.

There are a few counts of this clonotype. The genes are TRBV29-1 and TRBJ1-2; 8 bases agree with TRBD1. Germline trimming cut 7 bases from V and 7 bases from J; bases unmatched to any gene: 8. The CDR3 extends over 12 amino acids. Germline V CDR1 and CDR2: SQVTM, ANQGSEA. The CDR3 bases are TGCAGCGCCCGGACCCAGGGGGCTGGCTACACCTTC. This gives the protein CSARTQGAGYTF.

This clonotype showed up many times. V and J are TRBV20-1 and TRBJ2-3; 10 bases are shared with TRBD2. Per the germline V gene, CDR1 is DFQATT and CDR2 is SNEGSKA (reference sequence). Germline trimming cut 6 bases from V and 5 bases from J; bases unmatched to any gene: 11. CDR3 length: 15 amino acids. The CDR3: CSARHERGGGDTQYF. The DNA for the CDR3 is TGCAGTGCGAGGCATGAGCGGGGGGGCGGAGATACGCAGTATTTT.

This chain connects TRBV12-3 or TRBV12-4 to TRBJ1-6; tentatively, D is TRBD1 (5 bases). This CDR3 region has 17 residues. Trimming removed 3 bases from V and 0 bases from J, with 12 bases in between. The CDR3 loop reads CASSLAGSSSYNSPLHF. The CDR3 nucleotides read TGTGCCAGCAGTTTGGCAGGGTCAAGCTCCTATAATTCACCCCTCCACTTT.

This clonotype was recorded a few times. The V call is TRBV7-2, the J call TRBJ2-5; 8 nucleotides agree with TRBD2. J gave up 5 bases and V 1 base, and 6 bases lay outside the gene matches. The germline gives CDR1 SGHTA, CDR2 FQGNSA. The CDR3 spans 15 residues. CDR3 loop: CASSLVAGGWETQYF. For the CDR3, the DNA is TGTGCCAGCAGCTTAGTGGCGGGGGGCTGGGAGACCCAGTACTTC.

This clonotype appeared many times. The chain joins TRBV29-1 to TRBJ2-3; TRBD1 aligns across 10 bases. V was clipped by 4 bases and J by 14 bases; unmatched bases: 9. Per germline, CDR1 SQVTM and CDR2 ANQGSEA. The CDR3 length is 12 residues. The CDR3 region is CSVGPPRDRGYF. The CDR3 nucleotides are TGCAGCGTTGGACCCCCCCGGGACAGGGGGTATTTT.

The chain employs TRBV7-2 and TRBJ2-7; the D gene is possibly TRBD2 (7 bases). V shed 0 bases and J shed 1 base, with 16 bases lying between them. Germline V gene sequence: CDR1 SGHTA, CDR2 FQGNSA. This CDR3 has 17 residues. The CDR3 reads CASSLAGGRRGSYEQYV. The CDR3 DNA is TGTGCCAGCAGCTTAGCTGGGGGGCGGCGGGGGTCCTACGAGCAGTACGTC.

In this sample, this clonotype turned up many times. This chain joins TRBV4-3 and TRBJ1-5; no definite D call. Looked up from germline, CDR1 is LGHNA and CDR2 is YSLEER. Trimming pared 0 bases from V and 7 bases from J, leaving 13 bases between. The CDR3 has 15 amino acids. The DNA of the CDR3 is TGCGCCAGCAGCCAAGACGTGGGTTCGGGGCAGCCCCAGCATTTT. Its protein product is CASSQDVGSGQPQHF.

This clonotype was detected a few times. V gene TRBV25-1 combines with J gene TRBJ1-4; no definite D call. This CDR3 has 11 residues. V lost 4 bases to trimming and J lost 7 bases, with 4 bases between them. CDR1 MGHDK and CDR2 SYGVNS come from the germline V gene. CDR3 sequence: CASSGVEKLFF. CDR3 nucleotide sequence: TGTGCCAGCAGTGGCGTTGAAAAACTGTTTTTT.

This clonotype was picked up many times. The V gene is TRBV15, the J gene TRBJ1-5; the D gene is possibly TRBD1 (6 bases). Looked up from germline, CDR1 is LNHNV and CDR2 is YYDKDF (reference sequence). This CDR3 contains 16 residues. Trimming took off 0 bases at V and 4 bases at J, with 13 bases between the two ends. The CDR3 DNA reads TGTGCCACCAGCAGAGATCGGGGGACACCGAATCAGCCCCAGCATTTT. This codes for CATSRDRGTPNQPQHF.